This T cell receptor (beta chain) was captured in a study of blood T cell repertoires in COVID-19. Background on the study: Samples came from the United States, Italy and Spain, spanning acute and convalescent COVID-19. Sample material is recorded as cDNA or gDNA derived from T cells, B-cell-depleted T cells, or PBMCs.

The CDR3 has 12 residues. V lost 6 bases, J lost 9 bases, and 13 bases lay in between. Germline CDR1 is MDHEN and CDR2 is SYDVKM. In the authors' workflow: Reference gene primer amplification gave estimated nucleated cell counts. TCRdb's copy holds only in-frame clones and misses some; the assay was immunoSEQ multiplex PCR. V and J calls and clone size are copied from that table; D and trimming were computed from the DNA. The table lists 120,000 or so clones, more than 75% of them singletons. This clone has a single count. This sequence was found in a human donor in a cohort sampled during active COVID-19. Source material: peripheral blood. The chain links TRBV28 to TRBJ2-3; D may be TRBD2 (6 bases). The CDR3 DNA reads as TGTGCCAGCAGACGGAGGGAGAGGACGCAGTATTTT. This codes for CASRRRERTQYF.